This T cell receptor beta chain was identified in a study of blood T cell repertoires in COVID-19. Study-wide context: Either two negative PCRs, clearance, or symptom resolution qualified Cohort 3 donors as recovered.

The germline V and J ends were trimmed by 7 bases and 9 bases, with 16 bases remaining between them. Germline V gene lookup returns CDR1 MNHEY and CDR2 SVGAGI. The CDR3 has 14 amino acids. Those enrolled, adults aged roughly 18 to 100 years, came from about two dozen US areas. Cohorts were determined from participant-reported clinical history. Generated by immunoSEQ multiplex PCR, the TCRdb table keeps only in-frame clones and is missing some. Of 200,000 to 250,000 clones in the sample, 70% to 90% were seen once. The V call is TRBV6-5, the J call TRBJ1-6; D possibly corresponds to TRBD1 (6 bases). The clonotype comes from a woman aged 45 to 65 in a cohort exposed to, infected with or recovered from COVID-19 (not recorded which). The specimen sequenced was PBMCs or T cells enriched from blood (not recorded which). The CDR3 nucleotides read TGTGCCAGCATTTTGTTACAGGGAAGTTCACCCCTCCACTTT. Translation gives CASILLQGSSPLHF.